Each of the 24 T cell receptor beta chains below was sequenced from the same sample in a study of cytomegalovirus exposure and HLA in healthy donors. Data came from immunoSEQ multiplex PCR; TCRdb stores just in-frame clones and leaves some out. The repertoire holds 160,000 or so clones, approximately 80% seen once, with 2% to 2.5% in the top ten. Material for sequencing was PBMCs. Receptors were obtained from a man aged 30 to 39 in good health and CMV-seropositive.

The chain has TRBV21-1 and TRBJ2-1; TRBD1, as called in the table, went unchecked against the DNA. TRBV21-1 is a listed pseudogene. The CDR3 has 19 residues. In nucleotides, the CDR3 is TGTGCCAGCAGCAAAGACTCTAAAGGGGGTGCCCTCTCCTACAATGAGCAGTTCTTC. The encoded protein is CASSKDSKGGALSYNEQFF.

The chain employs TRBV7-2 and TRBJ2-7; 9 positions agree with TRBD2. The CDR3 sequence is 15 residues long. V gave up 2 bases and J gave up 3 bases; unmatched junction bases: 5. CDR1 and CDR2 from the germline V gene are SGHTA and FQGNSA. CDR3 sequence reads: CASSLIAGAYYEQYF. For the CDR3, the DNA is TGTGCCAGCAGCTTAATAGCGGGAGCTTACTACGAGCAGTACTTC.

This clone is a singleton in its sample. This rearrangement joins TRBV13 to TRBJ2-1; D remains ambiguous. Germline V gene data show CDR1 as PRHDT and CDR2 as FYEKMQ (reference sequence). This CDR3 has 17 amino acids. V was pared by 2 bases and J by 7 bases, with 21 bases between. CDR3 DNA: TGTGCCAGCAGCTTATCCTCACTTTGGGCAGGCGTAAATGAGCAGTTCTTC. This encodes CASSLSSLWAGVNEQFF.

V and J are TRBV7-8 and TRBJ1-1; no firm D call. Germline V lookup: CDR1 SGHVS, CDR2 FQNEAQ. The CDR3 is 14 amino acids. V lost 2 bases and J 4 bases, leaving 11 bases between the germline ends. The CDR3 coding sequence is TGTGCCAGCAGCTTAAGTACGGGAGTCACTGAAGCTTTCTTT. This encodes CASSLSTGVTEAFF.

The chain has TRBV20-1 and TRBJ2-1, with a possible D match to TRBD2 (5 bases). The CDR3 is 11 residues long. The germline V and J ends were trimmed by 5 bases and 8 bases, with 10 bases remaining between them. Germline values: CDR1 DFQATT, CDR2 SNEGSKA (reference sequence). The CDR3 loop reads CSAYRADEQFF. The CDR3 nucleotides read TGCAGTGCTTATAGAGCGGATGAGCAGTTCTTC.

The V and J genes are TRBV7-9 and TRBJ1-4, with no clear D. From germline, CDR1 is SEHNR and CDR2 FQNEAQ (reference sequence). V was pared by 5 bases and J by 0 bases, with 7 bases between. This CDR3 spans 14 amino acids. This CDR3 is CASSRLTTNEKLFF. In nucleotides, the CDR3 is TGTGCCAGCAGCCGCCTAACAACTAATGAAAAACTGTTTTTT.

Points on this clone: A junction boundary mismatches the germline segment, possibly from a read error. The chain has TRBV2 and TRBJ2-1, with D tentatively TRBD2 (6 bases). This CDR3 is built from 13 residues. Per the germline V gene, CDR1 is SNHLY and CDR2 is FYNNEI. The DNA of the CDR3 is TGTGGCAGCCACGGGGGCTCCTACAATGAGCAGTTCTTC. Residues: CGSHGGSYNEQFF.

The rearrangement uses TRBV7-6 and TRBJ2-7, with no clear D. The CDR3 is 15 amino acids. V was cut by 1 base and J by 4 bases, with 14 bases left in between. Per germline, CDR1 SGHVS and CDR2 FNYEAQ. The CDR3 nucleotides are TGTGCCAGCAGCTTAGATATATCCCCCTCGTACGAGCAGTACTTC. Its protein is CASSLDISPSYEQYF.

To note about this clone: The germline gene is not matched at one end of the junction; a read error may be the cause. The chain carries TRBV29-1 and TRBJ2-5, with 12 bases aligning to TRBD2. The CDR3 has 13 residues. The germline CDR1 and CDR2 sequences are SQVTM and ANQGSEA. The CDR3 sequence is CSVEGTSGETQYF. The CDR3, as DNA: TGCAGCGTAGAAGGGACTAGCGGGGAGACCCAGTACTTC.

The V call is TRBV29-1, the J call TRBJ2-2; no reliable D call. Looked up from germline, CDR1 is SQVTM and CDR2 is ANQGSEA. Trimming stripped 6 bases from V and 0 bases from J, with 8 bases between. The CDR3 covers 13 residues. Here the CDR3 reads CSVRRANTGELFF. The CDR3 DNA follows: TGCAGCGTCCGACGGGCGAACACCGGGGAGCTGTTTTTT.

This clone was detected once. The rearrangement links TRBV30 to TRBJ2-5; 10 bases align to TRBD2. The germline gives CDR1 GTSNPN, CDR2 SVGIG (reference sequence). The CDR3 length is 13 residues. Losses at the gene ends were 4 bases for V and 7 bases for J; bases not matched to a gene: 6. This chain's CDR3 is CAWISGGAGTQYF. The CDR3, as DNA: TGTGCCTGGATAAGCGGGGGGGCGGGGACCCAGTACTTC.

This chain uses TRBV6-5 with TRBJ2-3, with 7 bases fitting TRBD1. Germline CDR1 is MNHEY and CDR2 is SVGAGI. The CDR3 contains 15 residues. V was clipped by 0 bases and J by 4 bases; unmatched bases: 4. For the CDR3, the DNA is TGTGCCAGCAGTTACTCGTTACAGGGGCCAGATACGCAGTATTTT. Protein: CASSYSLQGPDTQYF.

About this clone itself: Sequence at one end of the junction differs from germline and may be a read error. This chain links TRBV5-1 with TRBJ2-1; D gene uncertain. CDR3 length: 15 amino acids. Germline V gene data show CDR1 as SGHRS and CDR2 as YFSETQ. The CDR3 reads CASSLAVLSYNEQFF. CDR3 sequence (DNA): TGCGCCAGCAGTTTGGCGGTTCTCTCCTACAATGAGCAGTTCTTC.

This sequence joins TRBV7-3 and TRBJ2-3; 12 positions match TRBD2. V lost 5 bases and J lost 4; bases outside the gene matches: 13. From germline, CDR1 is SGHTA and CDR2 FQGTGA. This CDR3 has 18 residues. CDR3 coding DNA: TGTGCCAGCAGCGAAGGGGTGACTAGCGGGGGTGTCGCAGATACGCAGTATTTT. Translated: CASSEGVTSGGVADTQYF.

This clone showed up just once. V is TRBV5-6 and J is TRBJ1-4; TRBD1 aligns across 7 bases. Germline V gene sequence: CDR1 SGHDT, CDR2 YYEEEE. This CDR3 region has 15 residues. V lost 4 bases and J lost 5; bases outside the gene matches: 8. CDR3 amino acids: CASSLGQVLNEKLFF. The DNA for the CDR3 is TGTGCCAGCAGCCTCGGACAGGTTCTAAATGAAAAACTGTTTTTT.

This chain joins TRBV7-6 and TRBJ2-7; maybe TRBD2 (6 bases). V lost 5 bases and J 4 bases, leaving 12 bases between the germline ends. The CDR3 consists of 13 residues. Per the germline V gene, CDR1 is SGHVS and CDR2 is FNYEAQ. CDR3 nucleotide sequence: TGTGCCAGCAGCCCCCCCGGGGGTTACGAGCAGTACTTC. This sequence encodes CASSPPGGYEQYF.

This CDR3 is CASSVGGYEQYF. The CDR3 nucleotides read TGCGCCAGCAGTGTAGGAGGGTACGAGCAGTACTTC. The chain recombines TRBV10-1 with TRBJ2-7, with D maybe TRBD2 (6 bases). The CDR3 runs 12 residues. Trimming removed 4 bases from V and 4 bases from J, with 8 bases in between. Germline V gene data show CDR1 as WNHNN and CDR2 as SYGVQD (reference sequence).

V gene TRBV19 combines with J gene TRBJ1-2; no reliable D call. The CDR3 totals 16 residues. Per germline, CDR1 LNHDA and CDR2 SQIVND (reference sequence). V dropped 8 bases and J dropped 0 bases, with 19 bases sitting between them. CDR3 coding DNA: TGTGCCAGTCATAAAGAACGGGAAACTCCTAACTATGGCTACACCTTC. Protein: CASHKERETPNYGYTF.

The CDR3 spells CASSRGYNEQFF. CDR3 coding DNA: TGTGCCAGCAGCCGGGGTTACAATGAGCAGTTCTTC. The chain combines TRBV7-2 with TRBJ2-1; weak D call: TRBD2 (5 bases). The CDR3 has 12 residues. V lost 5 bases and J 4 bases, leaving 6 bases between the germline ends. CDR1 is SGHTA, CDR2 FQGNSA, per germline.

The chain links TRBV7-9 to TRBJ1-1; 9 bases are shared with TRBD1. There are 15 residues in the CDR3. Trimming removed 4 bases from V and 5 bases from J; junction bases left unmatched: 8. Germline V lookup: CDR1 SEHNR, CDR2 FQNEAQ (reference sequence). The CDR3 reads CASSSNDRGRTEAFF. The CDR3 nucleotides read TGTGCCAGCAGCTCAAACGACAGGGGGAGAACTGAAGCTTTCTTT.

This chain connects TRBV19 to TRBJ2-5, with TRBD2 matching 12 bases. This CDR3 region has 17 residues. The V segment lost 1 base and the J segment 5 bases; nucleotides outside the gene matches: 8. In germline, CDR1 is LNHDA, CDR2 SQIVND (reference sequence). The CDR3 sequence is CASSIGTSGVLGETQYF. Written as DNA, the CDR3 is TGTGCCAGTAGTATAGGGACTAGCGGGGTCCTGGGGGAGACCCAGTACTTC.

The chain is built from TRBV7-3 and TRBJ1-6; no firm D call. Trimming removed 2 bases from V and 0 bases from J, with 11 bases in between. Germline V gene sequence: CDR1 SGHTA, CDR2 FQGTGA. This CDR3 has 17 residues. CDR3 protein: CASSLAPGISYNSPLHF. The CDR3 nucleotides read TGTGCCAGCAGCTTAGCCCCCGGGATCTCCTATAATTCACCCCTCCACTTT.

The rearrangement links TRBV2 to TRBJ2-5; D is undetermined. The germline V gene has CDR1 SNHLY and CDR2 FYNNEI. Trimming removed 0 bases at V and 4 bases at J, with 9 bases between. The CDR3 length is 14 residues. The CDR3 sequence is CASSEASARETQYF. CDR3 nucleotides: TGTGCCAGCAGTGAAGCGTCGGCTAGAGAGACCCAGTACTTC.

V gene TRBV5-1 combines with J gene TRBJ2-7, with 9 bases that match TRBD2. The CDR3 is 14 residues long. CDR1 and CDR2 (germline): SGHRS, YFSETQ. After removal of 7 bases from V and 2 bases from J, the junction contained 7 bases not matched to a gene. The CDR3 DNA sequence: TGCGCCAGCTCCCGCCAGCGGGGGGCCTACGAGCAGTACTTC. Translation: CASSRQRGAYEQYF.